This entry is about one T cell receptor beta chain. Sequenced by immunoSEQ multiplex PCR; TCRdb stores in-frame clones only, minus some. Counted here are some 120,000 clones, about 91% occurring once; the ten biggest clones make up around 2.8%. Germline V CDR1 and CDR2: SGHRS, YFSETQ. The CDR3 runs to 15 residues. V lost 4 bases and J lost 0, with 11 bases in between. This sample was included in a study of T cell responses to AZD1222 COVID-19 vaccine. This chain joins TRBV5-1 and TRBJ2-1, with a possible D match to TRBD2 (5 bases). The TCR originated in an adult in good health. This sample comprised peripheral blood, obtained on day 0 of AZD1222 vaccination. The CDR3 region is CASSLREGSYNEQFF. CDR3 DNA: TGCGCCAGCAGCCTTCGGGAAGGCTCCTACAATGAGCAGTTCTTC.